This note documents a single T cell receptor (beta chain) sequence. Antigen: not known. Germline V gives CDR1 SQVTM, CDR2 ANQGSEA. This CDR3 has 16 residues. V dropped 5 bases and J dropped 0; count of bases not matched to a gene: 7. This sample was taken from a study of shared clonotypes between healthy human individuals. The study, taken as a whole, reports: Naive subsets typically showed greater estimated richness than memory subsets.

The repertoire was sequenced with immunoSEQ multiplex PCR; TCRdb's copy has only in-frame clones and lacks some. Counted here are under 130,000 clones, less than 75% occurring once; the ten biggest clones make up more than 20%. This receptor was identified in a woman in her thirties in good health. Material: memory CD8+ T cells sorted from blood. Described subset: CD45RO+ cells pooled with CCR7-negative TemRA cells. V gene TRBV29-1 combines with J gene TRBJ2-2; 9 bases are a match to TRBD2. The CDR3 reads CSVRTSGSTNTGELFF. For the CDR3, the DNA is TGCAGCGTTCGCACTAGCGGGTCCACGAACACCGGGGAGCTGTTTTTT.